This entry lists 24 T cell receptor beta chains sequenced from one sample in a study of human T cells and chemical hapten exposure. TCRdb re-derived calls from the RACE reads in MiXCR, one entry per CDR3 protein. This table has roughly 380,000 distinct CDR3 sequences, roughly 5.3% appearing once. The time point: pre-sensitization, week 0. Stated treatment: therapeutic diphenylcyclopropenone sensitization with weekly scalp DPC. This specimen was whole blood, taken in connection with sensitization to the hapten diphenylcyclopropenone (DPC). These receptors originate from a woman aged 50 to 60 with alopecia areata. Some clones in this sample may be carry-over from other donors' samples.

This clonotype appeared a few times. The chain has TRBV20-1 and TRBJ2-7; TRBD1 matches 12 bases. CDR3 length: 15 residues. After removal of 5 bases from V and 7 bases from J, the junction contained 12 bases not matched to a gene. Germline loops: CDR1 DFQATT, CDR2 SNEGSKA (reference sequence). CDR3 loop: CSAPTSGTGGREQYF. CDR3 nucleotides: TGCAGTGCTCCGACTTCCGGGACAGGGGGCAGGGAGCAGTACTTC.

This clonotype showed up just a few times. The DNA for the CDR3 is TGCGCCAGCAGCCAAGAGGACATGCGTTATAGCAATCAGCCCCAGCATTTT. The encoded protein is CASSQEDMRYSNQPQHF. The chain joins TRBV4-1 to TRBJ1-5; tentative D call: TRBD1 (5 bases). The CDR3 is made up of 17 amino acids. Germline assignment: CDR1 MGHRA and CDR2 YSYEKL. V was cut by 0 bases and J by 0 bases, with 12 bases left in between.

This clonotype was seen at least ten times. This chain connects TRBV5-1 to TRBJ2-1; 7 nucleotides agree with TRBD1. Germline CDR1 is SGHRS and CDR2 is YFSETQ. This CDR3 spans 15 amino acids. V shed 2 bases, J shed 3 bases, and the junction held 5 bases outside the gene matches. The DNA of the CDR3 is TGCGCCAGCAGCTTAGACAGGGTTTTCTACAATGAGCAGTTCTTC. The encoded protein is CASSLDRVFYNEQFF. Supplemented by reference TRBV5-1 and TRBJ2-1, the full variable domain reads KAGVTQTPRYLIKTRGQQVTLSCSPISGHRSVSWYQQTPGQGLQFLFEYFSETQRNKGNFPGRFSGRQFSNSRSEMNVSTLELGDSALYLCASSLDRVFYNEQFFGPGTRLTVL.

The chain recombines TRBV5-6 with TRBJ2-7; D might be TRBD2 (6 bases). Germline V gene sequence: CDR1 SGHDT, CDR2 YYEEEE. V shed 4 bases and J shed 7 bases, with 15 bases lying between them. The CDR3 is made up of 13 amino acids. The DNA of the CDR3 is TGTGCCAGCAGCCCCGGGAGTTCCTGGGAGCAGTACTTC. Encoded protein: CASSPGSSWEQYF.

This clonotype showed up many times. The V gene is TRBV4-3, the J gene TRBJ1-3; D not resolved. Germline lookup yields CDR1 LGHNA and CDR2 YSLEER. The CDR3 length is 16 residues. Between the trimmed V and J ends, which lost 0 bases and 0 bases, there was a span of 9 bases. The CDR3 protein is CASSQDSAPSGNTIYF. The CDR3 DNA is TGCGCCAGCAGCCAAGACTCGGCTCCCTCTGGAAACACCATATATTTT.

This clonotype showed up many times. The chain carries TRBV7-2 and TRBJ2-3; D is undetermined. V dropped 2 bases and J dropped 8 bases, with 14 bases sitting between them. CDR1 SGHTA and CDR2 FQGNSA come from the germline V gene. CDR3 length: 14 amino acids. CDR3 sequence (DNA): TGTGCCAGCAGCTTAACACGAGACTCGCCTACGCAGTATTTT. The encoded protein is CASSLTRDSPTQYF.

This clonotype was detected only a few times. The chain joins TRBV7-2 to TRBJ2-7; D gene unclear. Germline V gene sequence: CDR1 SGHTA, CDR2 FQGNSA. The CDR3 has 13 amino acids. Trimming cost V 2 bases and J 3 bases, with 8 bases left between them. This chain's CDR3 is CASSLLSFYEQYF. The CDR3, as DNA: TGTGCCAGCAGCTTACTCTCCTTCTACGAGCAGTACTTC.

This chain uses TRBV4-3 with TRBJ2-3; 8 bases are a match to TRBD1. After removal of 2 bases from V and 5 bases from J, the junction contained 9 bases not matched to a gene. The CDR3 sequence is 16 residues long. Germline loops: CDR1 LGHNA, CDR2 YSLEER. In nucleotides, the CDR3 is TGCGCCAGCAGCCAAAGGGCGACAGGGGAGAGAGATACGCAGTATTTT. Amino acid sequence: CASSQRATGERDTQYF.

This clonotype has at least ten counts. This sequence joins TRBV7-9 and TRBJ2-1; D unresolved. The CDR3 spans 13 residues. CDR1 and CDR2 from the germline V gene are SEHNR and FQNEAQ (reference sequence). Trimming shortened V by 2 bases and J by 4 bases, and 6 bases separated the two germline ends. The CDR3, as DNA: TGTGCCAGCAGCTTACCTCCGTACAATGAGCAGTTCTTC. It specifies CASSLPPYNEQFF.

This clonotype was counted ten times or more. The DNA for the CDR3 is TGCGCCAGCAGCTTGGTTGGGACGACCAACCAAGAGACCCAGTACTTC. Its protein is CASSLVGTTNQETQYF. This chain joins TRBV5-1 and TRBJ2-5; D tentatively fits TRBD1 or TRBD2 (5 bases each). V was shortened by 0 bases and J by 0 bases, with 12 bases between the two germline ends. Germline-derived CDR1 and CDR2 are SGHRS and YFSETQ. The CDR3 totals 16 residues.

The V call is TRBV29-1, the J call TRBJ2-1, with D maybe TRBD1 (5 bases). V lost 7 bases to trimming and J lost 10 bases, with 20 bases between them. The CDR3 length is 13 residues. In germline, CDR1 is SQVTM, CDR2 ANQGSEA. In nucleotides, the CDR3 is TGCAGCGAAGGGTCCTCACATGCAGGGGAGCAGTTCTTC. This codes for CSEGSSHAGEQFF.

This chain links TRBV20-1 with TRBJ2-3; no clear D gene. With 1 base removed from V and 0 bases from J, the gap between germline ends came to 8 bases. The CDR3 loop spans 14 amino acids. Germline V gene lookup returns CDR1 DFQATT and CDR2 SNEGSKA (reference sequence). CDR3 loop: CSARGVDSTDTQYF. The CDR3 nucleotides read TGCAGTGCTAGAGGAGTAGACAGCACAGATACGCAGTATTTT.

This clonotype appeared a few times. The chain has TRBV18 and TRBJ2-7; 7 bases align to TRBD1. Germline values: CDR1 KGHSH, CDR2 LQKENI. The CDR3 contains 13 residues. After removal of 5 bases from V and 7 bases from J, the junction contained 8 bases not matched to a gene. This CDR3 reads CASSVTGAQEQYF. The CDR3 DNA reads as TGTGCCAGCTCAGTCACAGGGGCACAAGAGCAGTACTTC.

The genes are TRBV11-2 and TRBJ2-6; no clear D. Looked up from germline, CDR1 is SGHAT and CDR2 is FQNNGV. V lost 5 bases and J 10 bases, leaving 6 bases between the germline ends. This CDR3 region has 11 residues. The CDR3 DNA follows: TGTGCCAGCAGCCTCACGAACGTCCTGACTTTC. Translation gives CASSLTNVLTF.

This clonotype showed up many times. The CDR3 sequence is CASARSGEETQYF. The CDR3 DNA follows: TGTGCTAGTGCAAGGTCGGGGGAAGAGACCCAGTACTTC. The chain uses TRBV12-5 and TRBJ2-5, with D tentatively TRBD2 (6 bases). Trimming cost V 7 bases and J 3 bases, with 12 bases left between them. The germline V gene encodes CDR1 LGHNT and CDR2 FRNRAP. This CDR3 is built from 13 residues.

The J gene is TRBJ1-6, the V gene TRBV7-3, with 7 nucleotides matching TRBD1. CDR1 is SGHTA, CDR2 FQGTGA, per germline. Trimming at V came to 4 bases and at J to 3 bases, leaving 6 bases not matched to a gene. The CDR3 totals 16 residues. Here the CDR3 DNA reads TGTGCCAGCAGCTACGACAGGGCAAACTATAATTCACCCCTCCACTTT. Its protein product is CASSYDRANYNSPLHF.

About this clonotype itself: This may come from a read error, since a much larger clone is one base off. The chain has TRBV6-6 and TRBJ1-1, with 7 positions matching TRBD1. The CDR3 covers 12 residues. Germline trimming cut 6 bases from V and 12 bases from J; bases unmatched to any gene: 10. Germline CDR1 MNHNY, CDR2 SVGAGI (reference sequence). The CDR3 nucleotides read TGTGCCAGCAGCCTCCGGGACAGTGTGACTTTCTTT. It yields the protein CASSLRDSVTFF.

This clonotype was counted ten times or more. The chain carries TRBV7-9 and TRBJ2-2, with TRBD1 matching over 11 bases. The CDR3 covers 15 residues. From germline, CDR1 is SEHNR and CDR2 FQNEAQ (reference sequence). The V and J ends lost 2 bases and 11 bases, in that order; junction bases with no gene match: 7. Here the CDR3 DNA reads TGTGCCAGCAGCTTACCTCCGGGACAGGGGGGTGAGCTGTTTTTT. It codes for CASSLPPGQGGELFF.

This clonotype was recorded many times. This sequence joins TRBV7-9 and TRBJ2-7; TRBD1 is a possible D gene (6 bases). The CDR3 extends over 15 amino acids. Trimming took off 5 bases at V and 0 bases at J, with 14 bases between the two ends. CDR1 is SEHNR and CDR2 is FQNEAQ in the germline V gene (reference sequence). CDR3 loop: CASSPTTGSSYEQYF. DNA for the CDR3: TGTGCCAGCAGCCCCACGACAGGTAGCTCCTACGAGCAGTACTTC.

This clonotype came up many times. The rearrangement links TRBV12-3 or TRBV12-4 to TRBJ2-1; D ambiguous. V was clipped by 1 base and J by 7 bases, with 2 bases between them. This CDR3 has 11 residues. CDR3 sequence (DNA): TGTGCCAGCAGTTTAGAGAATGAGCAGTTCTTC. Translated: CASSLENEQFF.

This chain links TRBV21-1 with TRBJ2-1; the table's TRBD2 call for D was not verified on the DNA. TRBV21-1 is a recognized pseudogene. CDR3 length: 14 residues. The CDR3 coding sequence is TGTGCCAGCAGCAAACCCCCCGCTGGGGATGAGCAGTTCTTC. Amino acids: CASSKPPAGDEQFF.

This clonotype was recorded many times. This rearrangement joins TRBV28 to TRBJ2-3; tentative D call: TRBD2 (5 bases). V was trimmed by 5 bases and J by 0 bases, leaving 15 bases between them. CDR1 MDHEN and CDR2 SYDVKM come from the germline V gene. This CDR3 region has 16 residues. The CDR3 DNA sequence: TGTGCCAGCAGTACACCCTTCGGGAACAGCACAGATACGCAGTATTTT. Translation: CASSTPFGNSTDTQYF.

This clonotype was detected ten times or more. The chain employs TRBV3-1 and TRBJ2-2; the D gene is possibly TRBD2 (6 bases). V was shortened by 4 bases and J by 5 bases, with 17 bases between the two germline ends. Germline V gives CDR1 LGHDT, CDR2 YNNKEL (reference sequence). This CDR3 is 16 amino acids long. The CDR3 here is CASSLRRGAATGELFF. The CDR3 bases are TGTGCCAGCAGCCTGAGGAGGGGCGCCGCGACCGGGGAGCTGTTTTTT.

This clonotype was counted at least ten times. J is TRBJ2-1 and V is TRBV25-1, with TRBD2 identical over 14 bases. Germline V CDR1 and CDR2: MGHDK, SYGVNS. This CDR3 region has 19 residues. The V and J ends lost 5 bases and 3 bases, in that order; junction bases with no gene match: 12. CDR3: CASSPPPGLAGAFYNEQFF. CDR3 bases: TGTGCCAGCAGTCCACCCCCGGGACTAGCGGGAGCGTTCTACAATGAGCAGTTCTTC. Full variable domain (missing parts from reference TRBV25-1 and TRBJ2-1): EADIYQTPRYLVIGTGKKITLECSQTMGHDKMYWYQQDPGMELHLIHYSYGVNSTEKGDLSSESTVSRIRTEHFPLTLESARPSHTSQYLCASSPPPGLAGAFYNEQFFGPGTRLTVL.